Listed below are T cell receptor beta chains from one sample, sequenced in a study of shared clonotypes between healthy human individuals. Generated by immunoSEQ multiplex PCR, the TCRdb table keeps only in-frame clones and is missing some. Seen here are approximately 940,000 clones, 70% to 85% observed once, and the top ten hold approximately 1.5%. Material: memory CD4+ T cells sorted from blood. These TCRs come from a young man in good health. Each CDR3 is given with its conserved first and last residue. The order of the fields is V gene, J gene, CDR3 protein.

>TRBV7-9|TRBJ2-3
CASSPDTVGTSSDTQYF
>TRBV29-1|TRBJ2-7
CSVEADYYEQYF
>TRBV5-6|TRBJ2-2
CASSPDQGGSSGELFF
>TRBV6-1|TRBJ2-5
CASSDQQGTFQTQYF
>TRBV6-6|TRBJ1-2
CASRVISSGYGYTF
>TRBV11-1|TRBJ1-1
CASSFGQPNTEAFF
>TRBV18|TRBJ1-5
CASSPPAGQPQHF
>TRBV4-1|TRBJ1-2
CASSYQGASDGYTF
>TRBV7-2|TRBJ2-3
CASTFSRGPDTQYF
>TRBV12-5|TRBJ2-3
CASARTDTQYF
>TRBV25-1|TRBJ1-1
CASARGGNTEAFF
>TRBV10-3|TRBJ1-6
CAISGEAGYNSPLHF
>TRBV6-5|TRBJ2-3
CASKMEGLADDTQYF
>TRBV10-3|TRBJ1-2
CAISPDRGSYTF
>TRBV7-2|TRBJ2-7
CASSSQAGHYPYEQYF
>TRBV28|TRBJ2-1
CASSPTSGGAAEQFF
>TRBV10-3|TRBJ2-7
CAISEGVPSYEQYF
>TRBV12-5|TRBJ2-5
CASGLGELQETQYF
>TRBV5-1|TRBJ1-6
CASSLEGQAYNSPLHF
>TRBV7-2|TRBJ2-7
CASSSPRTGSHEQYF
>TRBV5-4|TRBJ1-5
CASSPDRAQPQHF
>TRBV2|TRBJ2-7
CASTGRELGEQYF
>TRBV5-1|TRBJ2-7
CASSLAGGRSEQYF
>TRBV5-4|TRBJ2-2
CASSSSERTGELFF
>TRBV27|TRBJ1-5
CASSKSTPGGNQPQHF
>TRBV14|TRBJ1-3
CASSQAGGSTIYF
>TRBV5-1|TRBJ2-5
CASSLAQETQYF
>TRBV27|TRBJ1-1
CASSGGRYTEAFF
>TRBV9|TRBJ1-1
CASSDGPVNTEAFF
>TRBV21-1|NA
CASSRDGSYEQYF
>TRBV29-1|TRBJ2-3
CSVRNKGTDTQYF
>TRBV7-2|TRBJ1-5
CASSFGQRNQPQHF
>TRBV6-5|TRBJ2-5
CASSHTRGWETQYF
>TRBV28|TRBJ2-3
CASSPPRGGGTTSTDTQYF
>TRBV7-2|TRBJ1-4
CASSPRQGPATNEKLFF
>TRBV20-1|TRBJ1-1
CSATTGWGAFF
>TRBV10-1|TRBJ2-2
CASRTLPNTGELFF
>TRBV30|TRBJ1-6
CAWSIRDKYSPLHF
>TRBV10-3|TRBJ1-2
CAISVANYGYTF